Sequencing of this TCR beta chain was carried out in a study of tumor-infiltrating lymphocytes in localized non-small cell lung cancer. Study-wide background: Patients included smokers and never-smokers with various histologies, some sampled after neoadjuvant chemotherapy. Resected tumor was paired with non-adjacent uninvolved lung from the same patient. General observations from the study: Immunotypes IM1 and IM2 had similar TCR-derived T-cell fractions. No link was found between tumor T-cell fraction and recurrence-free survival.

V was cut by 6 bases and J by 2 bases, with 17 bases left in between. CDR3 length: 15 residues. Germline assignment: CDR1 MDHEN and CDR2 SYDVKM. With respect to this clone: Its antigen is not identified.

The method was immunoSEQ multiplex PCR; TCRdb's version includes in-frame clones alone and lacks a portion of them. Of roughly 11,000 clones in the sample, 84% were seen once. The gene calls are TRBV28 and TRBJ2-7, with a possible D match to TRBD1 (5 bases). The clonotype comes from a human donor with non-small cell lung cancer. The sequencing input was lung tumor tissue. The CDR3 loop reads CASSSRMDKTYEQYF. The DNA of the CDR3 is TGTGCCAGCAGCTCACGAATGGACAAGACCTACGAGCAGTACTTC.